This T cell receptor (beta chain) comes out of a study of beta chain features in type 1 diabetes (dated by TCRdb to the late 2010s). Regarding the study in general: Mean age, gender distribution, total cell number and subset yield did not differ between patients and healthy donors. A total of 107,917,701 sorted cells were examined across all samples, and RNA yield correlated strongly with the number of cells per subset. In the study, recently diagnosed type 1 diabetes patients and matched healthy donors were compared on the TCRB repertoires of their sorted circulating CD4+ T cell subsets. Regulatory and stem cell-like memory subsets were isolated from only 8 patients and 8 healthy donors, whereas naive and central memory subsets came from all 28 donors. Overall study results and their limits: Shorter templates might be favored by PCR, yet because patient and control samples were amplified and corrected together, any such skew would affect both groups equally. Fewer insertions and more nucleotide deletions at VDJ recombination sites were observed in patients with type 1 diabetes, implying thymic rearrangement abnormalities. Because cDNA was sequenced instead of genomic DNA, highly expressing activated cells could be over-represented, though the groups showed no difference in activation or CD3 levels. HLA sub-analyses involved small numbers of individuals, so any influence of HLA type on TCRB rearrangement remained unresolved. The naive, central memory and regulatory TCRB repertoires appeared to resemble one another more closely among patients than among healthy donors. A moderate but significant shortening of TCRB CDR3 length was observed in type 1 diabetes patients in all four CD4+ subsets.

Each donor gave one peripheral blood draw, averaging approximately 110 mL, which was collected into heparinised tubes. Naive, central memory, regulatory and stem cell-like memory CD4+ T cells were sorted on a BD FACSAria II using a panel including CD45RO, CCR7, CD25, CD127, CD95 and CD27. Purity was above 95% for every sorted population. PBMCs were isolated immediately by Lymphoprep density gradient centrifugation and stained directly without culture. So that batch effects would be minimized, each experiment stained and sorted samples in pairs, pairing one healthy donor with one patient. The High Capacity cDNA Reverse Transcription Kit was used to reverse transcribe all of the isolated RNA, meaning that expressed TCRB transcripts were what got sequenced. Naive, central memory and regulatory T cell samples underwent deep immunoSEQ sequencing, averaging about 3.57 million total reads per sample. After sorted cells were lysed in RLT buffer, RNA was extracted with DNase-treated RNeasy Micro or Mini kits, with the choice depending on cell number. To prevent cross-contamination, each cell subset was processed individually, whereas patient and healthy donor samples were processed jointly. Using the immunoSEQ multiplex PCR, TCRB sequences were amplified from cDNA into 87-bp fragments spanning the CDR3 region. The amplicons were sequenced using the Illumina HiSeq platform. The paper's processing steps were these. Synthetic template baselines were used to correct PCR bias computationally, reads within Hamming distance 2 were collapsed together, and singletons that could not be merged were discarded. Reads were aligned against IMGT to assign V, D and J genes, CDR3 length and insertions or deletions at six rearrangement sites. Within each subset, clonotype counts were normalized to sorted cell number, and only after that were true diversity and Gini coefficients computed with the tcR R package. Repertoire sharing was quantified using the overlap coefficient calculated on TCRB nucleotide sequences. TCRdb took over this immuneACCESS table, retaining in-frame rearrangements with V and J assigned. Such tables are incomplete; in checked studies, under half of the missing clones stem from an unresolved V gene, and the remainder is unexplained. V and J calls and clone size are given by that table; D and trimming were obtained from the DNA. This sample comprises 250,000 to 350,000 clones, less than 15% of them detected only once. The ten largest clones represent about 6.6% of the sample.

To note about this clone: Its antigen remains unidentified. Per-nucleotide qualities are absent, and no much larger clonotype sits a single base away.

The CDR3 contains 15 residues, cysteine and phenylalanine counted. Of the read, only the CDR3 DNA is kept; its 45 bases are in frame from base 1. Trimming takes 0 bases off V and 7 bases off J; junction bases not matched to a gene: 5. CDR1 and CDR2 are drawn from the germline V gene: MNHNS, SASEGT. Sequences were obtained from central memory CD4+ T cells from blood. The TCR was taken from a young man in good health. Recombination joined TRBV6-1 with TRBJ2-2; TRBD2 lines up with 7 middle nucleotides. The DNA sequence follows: TGTGCCAGCAGTGAAGCGTCAGGGAGGGTCGGGGAGCTGTTTTTT. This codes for CASSEASGRVGELFF.